Detailed here is one TCR beta chain. In the authors' methods: How many nucleated cells were present was estimated from reference gene primer amplification. Libraries were prepared by immunoSEQ multiplex PCR; TCRdb keeps only in-frame clonotypes and omits some of them. V, J and clone size were drawn from that table, and D and trimming were deduced from the DNA. Seen here are roughly 29,000 clones, approximately 83% observed once, and the top ten hold about 25%. The data stem from a study of blood T cell repertoires in COVID-19. About the study: Material from acute and convalescent COVID-19 was sourced from the United States, Italy and Spain. PBMCs, B-cell-depleted T cells, or T cells were the source of the cDNA or gDNA that made up the material.

Germline V gene lookup returns CDR1 MNHEY and CDR2 SVGAGI. The CDR3 loop spans 14 amino acids. Trimming took 4 bases from V and 4 from J, leaving 13 bases between them. The J gene is TRBJ1-2, the V gene TRBV6-5; maybe TRBD1 (5 bases). Sequenced sample: peripheral blood. The TCR comes from a man in his 70s with active COVID-19. The CDR3 coding sequence is TGTGCCAGCAGTTCCACGACGGGACTCTATGGCTACACCTTC. This codes for CASSSTTGLYGYTF.